Described below is a single TCR beta chain sequence and its context. Germline V CDR1 and CDR2: SGDLS, YYNGEE. Between the trimmed V and J ends, which lost 4 bases and 2 bases, there was a span of 18 bases. CDR3 length equals 16 residues. The sample originates from a study of blood T cell repertoires in COVID-19. Study-level information: The United States, Italy and Spain supplied acute and convalescent COVID-19 samples. Sample material is recorded as cDNA or gDNA derived from T cells, B-cell-depleted T cells, or PBMCs.

As processed by the authors: Reference gene primer amplification gave nucleated cell count estimates. The protocol was immunoSEQ multiplex PCR, while the TCRdb copy is restricted to in-frame clones and leaves out a portion. V and J calls and clone size come straight from that table; D and trimming were deduced from the DNA. The profile shows roughly 30,000 clones, 65% to 90% of them singletons. This clonotype was obtained from a human donor in a cohort sampled during active COVID-19. The gene calls are TRBV9 and TRBJ1-1, with a weak D call TRBD1 (6 bases). Sequenced input: peripheral blood. CDR3 in amino acids: CASSFSLDRRNTEAFF. DNA of the CDR3: TGTGCCAGCAGCTTTTCCCTCGACAGGAGAAACACTGAAGCTTTCTTT.